This TCR beta chain appears in the sequencing data of a study of cytomegalovirus exposure and HLA in healthy donors. A few counts support this clone. Antigen specificity is unknown. The V gene's germline CDR1 is LNHNV and CDR2 YYDKDF (reference sequence). Trimming removed 0 bases from V and 7 bases from J, with 10 bases in between. This CDR3 is 14 amino acids long. Amplification used 60 Vbeta primers and 13 Jbeta primers. The method was immunoSEQ multiplex PCR; TCRdb's version includes in-frame clones alone and lacks a portion of them. The sample lists fewer than 100,000 clones, approximately 81% occurring once. General study points: Most TCR sequences proved rare, with some public TCRs found in many donors. HLA alleles showed associations with 15,000 to 20,000 TCR beta sequences in a later analysis, at a 0.05 false discovery rate.

The chain carries TRBV15 and TRBJ1-5; maybe TRBD1 (5 bases). This clonotype was sampled from a woman aged 35 to 49 in good health and CMV-seropositive. The sample was PBMCs. CDR3 region: CATSREWGGQPQHF. The CDR3 DNA is TGTGCCACCAGCAGAGAATGGGGGGGACAGCCCCAGCATTTT.